A single sample is the source of the 10 T cell receptor beta chains below, sequenced in a study of T cells in Graves' hyperthyroidism and ophthalmopathy. The source material, RNA transcripts, was used to amplify TCR beta CDR3 regions. The primer set for the first-round RT-PCR of the TCR CDR3 was HTBI. TCRdb recomputed calls from the multiplex PCR reads with MiXCR, one row per CDR3 protein. The sample lists approximately 700,000 distinct CDR3 sequences, roughly 45% occurring once. Specimen: peripheral blood or thyroid tissue (not recorded which). These receptors all come from an adult man with Graves' disease, either hyperthyroidism or ophthalmopathy (not recorded which).

The chain links TRBV29-1 to TRBJ2-7; TRBD2 might be the D (6 bases). The CDR3 is 12 residues long. Germline V gives CDR1 SQVTM, CDR2 ANQGSEA. V lost 4 bases to trimming and J lost 0 bases, with 7 bases between them. CDR3: CSVGRGSYEQYF. The CDR3 DNA reads as TGCAGCGTTGGGAGGGGCTCCTACGAGCAGTACTTC.

There are many counts of this clonotype. The genes are TRBV2 and TRBJ1-6; 8 bases fit TRBD1. Trimming at V came to 8 bases and at J to 3 bases, leaving 3 bases not matched to a gene. The CDR3 spans 14 residues. Germline V gene data show CDR1 as SNHLY and CDR2 as FYNNEI. The chain's CDR3 is CASQGAGYNSPLHF. CDR3 nucleotides: TGTGCCAGCCAGGGGGCAGGCTATAATTCACCCCTCCACTTT.

This clonotype was seen a single time. One end of the junction varies from germline; a read error may be responsible. V gene TRBV10-3 combines with J gene TRBJ1-5; no definite D call. Germline lookup yields CDR1 ENHRY and CDR2 SYGVKD. The length of the CDR3 is 16 residues. This chain's CDR3 is CASSLSASGGNQPQHF. In DNA, the CDR3 is TGTGCCAGCAGTTTATCGGCGTCGGGCGGCAATCAGCCCCAGCATTTT.

This clonotype was detected a few times. An end of the junction does not agree with germline; a read error may underlie this. This chain connects TRBV7-2 to TRBJ2-2; D may correspond to TRBD1 or TRBD2 (6 bases each). The CDR3 is 11 residues long. The germline CDR1 and CDR2 sequences are SGHTA and FQGNSA. CDR3 sequence (DNA): TGTGCCAGCAGCTTCTCGAGGGGGGCGAATTTT. Translated: CASSFSRGANF.

This rearrangement joins TRBV7-9 to TRBJ2-2, with 8 bases matching TRBD1. The germline CDR1 and CDR2 sequences are SEHNR and FQNEAQ (reference sequence). The junction had 6 bases not matched to a gene; V was cut back by 6 bases and J by 3 bases. The CDR3 is made up of 15 amino acids. This CDR3 reads CASSRQGWDTGELFF. The CDR3 DNA sequence: TGTGCCAGCAGTCGACAGGGGTGGGACACCGGGGAGCTGTTTTTT.

This chain joins TRBV20-1 and TRBJ1-1, with unresolved D. Trimming shortened V by 0 bases and J by 7 bases, and 21 bases separated the two germline ends. This CDR3 contains 16 residues. Germline V gene sequence: CDR1 DFQATT, CDR2 SNEGSKA (reference sequence). The CDR3, as DNA: TGCAGTGCTAGAGACATCCCCGGGAGGGCGGGAGGTGAAGCTTTCTTT. This sequence encodes CSARDIPGRAGGEAFF.

The chain is built from TRBV29-1 and TRBJ2-7; TRBD2 might be the D (6 bases). V was trimmed by 4 bases and J by 0 bases, leaving 10 bases between them. Germline V gene lookup returns CDR1 SQVTM and CDR2 ANQGSEA. This CDR3 has 13 amino acids. The CDR3 protein is CSVGSGDSYEQYF. CDR3 bases: TGCAGCGTTGGTAGCGGAGACTCCTACGAGCAGTACTTC.

This clonotype was observed many times. This chain joins TRBV2 and TRBJ1-1; 8 bases agree with TRBD1. The length of the CDR3 is 14 residues. CDR1 is SNHLY, CDR2 FYNNEI, per germline. The V segment lost 7 bases and the J segment 0 bases; nucleotides outside the gene matches: 4. CDR3 bases: TGTGCCAGCAAAGAACAGGGGGTGAACACTGAAGCTTTCTTT. Translated: CASKEQGVNTEAFF.

The chain is built from TRBV7-6 and TRBJ2-7, with unresolved D. Trimming pared 1 base from V and 0 bases from J, leaving 10 bases between. This CDR3 comprises 15 residues. Germline CDR1 reads SGHVS; CDR2 reads FNYEAQ. The CDR3 nucleotides read TGTGCCAGCAGCTTAGATGGTTCGAGCTCCTACGAGCAGTACTTC. Translated: CASSLDGSSSYEQYF.

As for this clonotype: A much larger clone is a single base away; this may be a read error. J is TRBJ2-2 and V is TRBV7-2, with D uncertain. This CDR3 contains 12 residues. V was clipped by 1 base and J by 9 bases, with 6 bases between them. Germline V gives CDR1 SGHTA, CDR2 FQGNSA. The CDR3 here is CASSLGVWELFF. In DNA form, the CDR3 reads TGTGCCAGCAGCTTAGGAGTCTGGGAGCTGTTTTTT.